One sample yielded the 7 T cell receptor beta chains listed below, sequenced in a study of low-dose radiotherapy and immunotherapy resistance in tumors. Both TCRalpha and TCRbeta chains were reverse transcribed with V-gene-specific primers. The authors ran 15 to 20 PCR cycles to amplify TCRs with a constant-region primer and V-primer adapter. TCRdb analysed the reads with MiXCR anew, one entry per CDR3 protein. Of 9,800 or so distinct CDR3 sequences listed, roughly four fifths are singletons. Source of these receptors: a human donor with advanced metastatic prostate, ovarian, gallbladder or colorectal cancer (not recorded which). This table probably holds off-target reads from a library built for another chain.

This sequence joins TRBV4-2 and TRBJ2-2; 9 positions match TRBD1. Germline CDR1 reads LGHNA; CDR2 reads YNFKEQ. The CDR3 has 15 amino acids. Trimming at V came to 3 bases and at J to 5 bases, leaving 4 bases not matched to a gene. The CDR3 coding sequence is TGTGCCAGCAGCCAGGGACAGGGCGGAACCGGGGAGCTGTTTTTT. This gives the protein CASSQGQGGTGELFF.

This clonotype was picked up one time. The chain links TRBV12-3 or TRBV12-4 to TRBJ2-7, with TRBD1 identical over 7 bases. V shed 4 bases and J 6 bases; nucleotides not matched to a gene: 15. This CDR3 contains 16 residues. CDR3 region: CASSSTDRVLSSEQYF. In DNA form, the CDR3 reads TGTGCCAGCAGTTCAACCGACAGGGTTTTAAGTAGCGAGCAGTACTTC.

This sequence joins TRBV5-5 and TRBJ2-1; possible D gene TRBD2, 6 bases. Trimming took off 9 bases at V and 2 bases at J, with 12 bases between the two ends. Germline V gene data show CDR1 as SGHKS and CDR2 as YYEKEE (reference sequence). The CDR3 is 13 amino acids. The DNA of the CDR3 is TGTGCCACACAGCGGGTTACCTACAATGAGCAGTTCTTC. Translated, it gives CATQRVTYNEQFF.

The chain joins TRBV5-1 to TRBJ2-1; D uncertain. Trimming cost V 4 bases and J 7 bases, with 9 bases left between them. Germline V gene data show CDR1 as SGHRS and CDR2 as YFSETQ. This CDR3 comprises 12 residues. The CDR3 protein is CASSLGKNEQFF. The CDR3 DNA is TGCGCCAGCAGCCTGGGAAAAAATGAGCAGTTCTTC.

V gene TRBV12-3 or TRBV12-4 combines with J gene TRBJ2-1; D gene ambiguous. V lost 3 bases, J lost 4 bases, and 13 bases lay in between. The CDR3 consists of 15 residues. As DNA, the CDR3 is TGTGCCAGCAGTTTGTCGCTGGGTAGGTACAATGAGCAGTTCTTC. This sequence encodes CASSLSLGRYNEQFF.

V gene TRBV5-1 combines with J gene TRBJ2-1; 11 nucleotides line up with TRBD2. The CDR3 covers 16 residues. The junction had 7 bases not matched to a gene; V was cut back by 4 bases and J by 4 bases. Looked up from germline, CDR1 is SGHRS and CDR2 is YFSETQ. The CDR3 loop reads CASSLGTSGPYNEQFF. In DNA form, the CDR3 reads TGCGCCAGCAGCCTCGGGACTAGCGGACCTTACAATGAGCAGTTCTTC.

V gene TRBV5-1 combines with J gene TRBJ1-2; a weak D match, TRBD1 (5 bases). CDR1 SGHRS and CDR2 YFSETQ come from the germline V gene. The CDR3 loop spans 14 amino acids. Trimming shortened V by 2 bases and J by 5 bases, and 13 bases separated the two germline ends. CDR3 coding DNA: TGCGCCAGCAGCTTCGGAGGGGTAGAGTATGGCTACACCTTC. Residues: CASSFGGVEYGYTF.